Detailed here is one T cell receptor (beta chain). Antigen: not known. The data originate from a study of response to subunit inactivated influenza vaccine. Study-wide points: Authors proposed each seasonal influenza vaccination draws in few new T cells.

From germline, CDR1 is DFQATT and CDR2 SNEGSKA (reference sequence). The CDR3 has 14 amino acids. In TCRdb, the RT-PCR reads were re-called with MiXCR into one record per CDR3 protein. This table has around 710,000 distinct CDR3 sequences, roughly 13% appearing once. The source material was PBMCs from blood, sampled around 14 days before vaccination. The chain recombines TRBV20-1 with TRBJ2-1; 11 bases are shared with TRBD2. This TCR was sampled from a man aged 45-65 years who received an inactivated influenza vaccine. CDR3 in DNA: TGCAGGCTCACCACTAGCGGGGGCGGGAATGAGCAGTTCTTC. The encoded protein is CRLTTSGGGNEQFF.